The clone carrying this T cell receptor beta chain was recorded a few times. Antigen: not known. The sample belongs to a study of identical twins. Points from the study as a whole: Beta out-of-frame twin sharing showed a weaker excess. For cord blood, abundant beta clonotypes had fewer insertions, unlike memory repertoires, which showed none. Alpha sequences out of frame and shared by twins had excess low generation probability.

Trimming took off 2 bases at V and 9 bases at J, with 16 bases between the two ends. CDR1 and CDR2 (germline): MNHEY, SMNVEV (reference sequence). The CDR3 runs 14 residues. A universal primer site arose from template switching, and cDNA bore unique molecular identifiers. Each CDR3 protein is one row after TCRdb ran MiXCR on the 5' RACE reads. The sample lists around 960,000 distinct CDR3 sequences, approximately 13% seen once, with around 1.5% in the top ten. These data were likewise used in another study, on yellow fever vaccine responses in identical twins.

The chain uses TRBV27 and TRBJ1-2, with D unclear. The sequenced material came from PBMCs. The sequence was obtained from a woman under 30 in good health. In DNA, the CDR3 is TGTGCCAGCAGTTTAACCCCCAGCGTGGGGAGCTACACCTTC. Protein sequence: CASSLTPSVGSYTF.